A single sample gave rise to the 23 T cell receptor beta chains below, sequenced in a study of blood T cell repertoires in COVID-19. Sequencing used immunoSEQ multiplex PCR; TCRdb keeps in-frame clones, though not all of them. The sample carries about 55,000 clones, 73% recorded once. The sample taken for sequencing was peripheral blood. The receptors here all came from a woman in her 70s with acute or convalescent COVID-19.

The chain carries TRBV12-3 or TRBV12-4 and TRBJ1-5; D is undetermined. The CDR3 extends over 13 amino acids. The V end lost 2 bases, the J end lost 4 bases, and 6 bases lay between the germline ends. The CDR3 DNA reads as TGTGCCAGCAGTTTACGCGTAAATCAGCCCCAGCATTTT. It yields the protein CASSLRVNQPQHF.

The chain is built from TRBV3-1 (or the pseudogene TRBV3-2) and TRBJ2-3; TRBD2 matches 9 bases. CDR1 is LGHDT and CDR2 is YNNKEL in the germline V gene (reference sequence). The V gene end was trimmed by 3 bases and the J gene end by 12 bases; junction bases not matched to a gene: 4. CDR3 size: 12 residues. The CDR3 DNA reads as TGTGCCAGCAGCCATGGACTAGCGATCCAGTATTTT. This sequence encodes CASSHGLAIQYF.

The chain carries TRBV7-2 and TRBJ1-6; TRBD1 matches at 8 bases. The CDR3 extends over 15 amino acids. Germline assignment: CDR1 SGHTA and CDR2 FQGNSA. V was pared by 5 bases and J by 7 bases, with 7 bases of the junction left unmatched. CDR3 sequence: CASSPRTGSNSPLHF. In nucleotides, the CDR3 is TGTGCCAGCAGCCCCCGGACAGGGAGCAATTCACCCCTCCACTTT.

The gene calls are TRBV3-1 (or the pseudogene TRBV3-2) and TRBJ1-3; TRBD1 is a possible D gene (6 bases). The CDR3 sequence is 14 residues long. Germline V gene sequence: CDR1 LGHDT, CDR2 YNNKEL (reference sequence). The V gene lost 6 bases and the J gene lost 4 bases, with 13 bases spanning the gap. The CDR3 DNA sequence: TGTGCCAGCAGTCCACAGGGACGGGGAAACACCATATATTTT. Translated, it gives CASSPQGRGNTIYF.

This clone has just a few counts. The chain uses TRBV25-1 and TRBJ1-2; TRBD1 matches 7 bases. Germline V gene data show CDR1 as MGHDK and CDR2 as SYGVNS. The J segment lost 3 bases and the V segment lost 3 bases, leaving 4 bases of the junction unmatched. The CDR3 has 14 amino acids. The CDR3, as DNA: TGTGCCAGCAGTGATAAACAGGGGTACTATGGCTACACCTTC. This codes for CASSDKQGYYGYTF.

This clone was counted between two and nine times. The chain employs TRBV7-9 and TRBJ1-6; D not certain. The CDR3 sequence is 15 residues long. CDR1 SEHNR and CDR2 FQNEAQ come from the germline V gene (reference sequence). Trimming took 4 bases from V and 10 from J, leaving 17 bases between them. This CDR3 is CASSSSAAGGSPLHF. Written as DNA, the CDR3 is TGTGCCAGCAGCTCTAGCGCGGCCGGAGGGTCACCCCTCCACTTT.

V is TRBV7-9 and J is TRBJ1-5, with TRBD1 matching 8 bases. CDR1 is SEHNR and CDR2 is FQNEAQ in the germline V gene (reference sequence). This CDR3 contains 15 residues. V lost 5 bases to trimming and J lost 7 bases; unmatched junction nucleotides: 10. The DNA of the CDR3 is TGTGCCAGCAGCCCCCCAGGGGGCGAAGGGCAGCCCCAGCATTTT. Protein product: CASSPPGGEGQPQHF.

This chain uses TRBV3-1 (or the pseudogene TRBV3-2) with TRBJ1-1, with D possibly matching TRBD1 (5 bases). This CDR3 has 13 residues. Trimming removed 2 bases from V and 6 bases from J, with 10 bases in between. Per the germline V gene, CDR1 is LGHDT and CDR2 is YNNKEL (reference sequence). The CDR3 DNA sequence: TGTGCCAGCAGCCAACAGGGTTTCTCTGAAGCTTTCTTT. Translation: CASSQQGFSEAFF.

As concerns this clone: This same CDR3 is encoded by further DNA sequences in the sample. The V and J genes are TRBV2 and TRBJ1-1, with D uncertain. V lost 2 bases to trimming and J lost 1 base, with 5 bases between them. Per the germline V gene, CDR1 is SNHLY and CDR2 is FYNNEI. This CDR3 comprises 13 residues. CDR3 amino acids: CASSELENTEAFF. For the CDR3, the DNA is TGTGCCAGCAGTGAACTAGAGAACACTGAAGCTTTCTTT.

The chain combines TRBV5-4 with TRBJ2-2; 7 bases map to TRBD1. V lost 4 bases, J lost 5 bases, and 8 bases stayed unmatched. CDR1 and CDR2 (germline): SGHNT, YYREEE (reference sequence). The CDR3 runs to 15 residues. Here the CDR3 reads CASSTRGYGTGELFF. The CDR3 coding sequence is TGTGCCAGCAGCACCAGGGGGTATGGTACCGGGGAGCTGTTTTTT.

This chain links TRBV13 with TRBJ2-2; 11 bases are shared with TRBD2. Germline V lookup: CDR1 PRHDT, CDR2 FYEKMQ (reference sequence). This CDR3 contains 18 residues. The V gene end was trimmed by 7 bases and the J gene end by 5 bases; junction bases not matched to a gene: 15. The CDR3 DNA is TGTGCCAGCAAAGGTCGACTAGCGGGGATGCAGGGGACCGGGGAGCTGTTTTTT. It encodes CASKGRLAGMQGTGELFF.

CDR3 sequence: CASSRRATNEKLFF. For the CDR3, the DNA is TGTGCCAGCAGCCGCCGAGCGACTAATGAAAAACTGTTTTTT. This chain uses TRBV3-1 (or the pseudogene TRBV3-2) with TRBJ1-4; no clear D. V was trimmed by 4 bases and J by 2 bases, leaving 8 bases between them. The CDR3 has 14 amino acids. Germline-derived CDR1 and CDR2 are LGHDT and YNNKEL (reference sequence).

CDR3 in amino acids: CASSFEGNGYTF. The CDR3 DNA reads TGCGCCAGCAGCTTCGAGGGTAATGGCTACACCTTC. V is TRBV5-1 and J is TRBJ1-2; unclear D gene. This CDR3 has 12 residues. Germline lookup yields CDR1 SGHRS and CDR2 YFSETQ. Trimming removed 2 bases from V and 6 bases from J, with 8 bases in between.

This clone has only a few counts. The chain employs TRBV19 and TRBJ1-5; 9 positions agree with TRBD1. The CDR3 is 17 residues long. The V and J ends lost 6 bases and 0 bases, in that order; junction bases with no gene match: 9. CDR1 is LNHDA, CDR2 SQIVND, per germline (reference sequence). The CDR3 protein is CASSPRTGGLSNQPQHF. DNA of the CDR3: TGTGCCAGTAGCCCCCGAACAGGGGGCCTTAGCAATCAGCCCCAGCATTTT.

A single count supports this clone. The V and J genes are TRBV6-1 and TRBJ1-6, with TRBD1 matching over 7 bases. Germline V gives CDR1 MNHNS, CDR2 SASEGT. CDR3 size: 14 residues. Trimming cost V 7 bases and J 7 bases; bases outside gene matches: 7. The CDR3 DNA reads as TGTGCCAGCAAGCCGGGACAGACAAATTCACCCCTCCACTTT. Translated, it gives CASKPGQTNSPLHF.

The V call is TRBV25-1, the J call TRBJ1-2; 8 bases are shared with TRBD1. The CDR3 runs to 13 residues. Looked up from germline, CDR1 is MGHDK and CDR2 is SYGVNS. With 2 bases clipped from V and 8 bases from J, the junction kept 4 bases outside the gene matches. The CDR3 protein is CASSETGGRGYTF. As DNA, the CDR3 is TGTGCCAGCAGTGAAACAGGGGGTCGGGGCTACACCTTC.

This clone was picked up one time. This chain uses TRBV30 with TRBJ2-1; weak D call: TRBD1 (6 bases). V gave up 2 bases and J gave up 4 bases, with 9 bases separating them. The CDR3 is 13 amino acids. The germline CDR1 and CDR2 sequences are GTSNPN and SVGIG (reference sequence). DNA of the CDR3: TGTGCCTGGAGTAGGACAGAGTACAATGAGCAGTTCTTC. This translates into CAWSRTEYNEQFF. The whole variable domain, remainder taken from reference TRBV30 and TRBJ2-1, is SQTIHQWPATLVQPVGSPLSLECTVEGTSNPNLYWYRQAAGRGLQLLFYSVGIGQISSEVPQNLSASRPQDRQFILSSKKLLLSDSGFYLCAWSRTEYNEQFFGPGTRLTVL.

V gene TRBV2 combines with J gene TRBJ2-5, with a weak D call TRBD2 (5 bases). The CDR3 covers 15 residues. Deletions cut 8 bases from V and 2 bases from J, with 18 bases between. CDR1 and CDR2 (germline): SNHLY, FYNNEI. The CDR3 bases are TGTGCCAGCCTGTCCCTAGCCCCGGTGCAAGAGACCCAGTACTTC. Its protein product is CASLSLAPVQETQYF.

The rearrangement links TRBV11-2 to TRBJ2-5; D remains ambiguous. With 5 bases removed from V and 2 bases from J, the gap between germline ends came to 15 bases. Germline V gives CDR1 SGHAT, CDR2 FQNNGV. This CDR3 has 15 amino acids. CDR3 sequence: CASSPSSTQQETQYF. The CDR3 region has the DNA TGTGCCAGCAGCCCATCCTCAACACAGCAAGAGACCCAGTACTTC.

This clone appeared once. V and J are TRBV27 and TRBJ1-5; weak D call: TRBD1 (6 bases). Germline V gives CDR1 MNHEY, CDR2 SMNVEV (reference sequence). The CDR3 length is 15 residues. V shed 4 bases and J shed 6 bases, with 16 bases lying between them. The CDR3 sequence is CASSWKGEGSQPQHF. The CDR3 DNA is TGTGCCAGCAGTTGGAAGGGGGAAGGTTCTCAGCCCCAGCATTTT.

The chain couples TRBV5-6 to TRBJ2-4; 7 bases fit TRBD2. The ends lost 4 bases at V and 0 bases at J; junction bases unmatched: 7. The germline V gene has CDR1 SGHDT and CDR2 YYEEEE. The CDR3 loop spans 16 amino acids. CDR3 DNA sequence: TGTGCCAGCAGCCTTCTCGGGGGGATAGCCAAAAACATTCAGTACTTC. Amino acid sequence: CASSLLGGIAKNIQYF.

This clone was counted a few times. This chain links TRBV19 with TRBJ1-1; 7 bases are shared with TRBD1. The CDR3 extends over 14 amino acids. V was clipped by 4 bases and J by 2 bases; unmatched bases: 4. Germline V lookup: CDR1 LNHDA, CDR2 SQIVND (reference sequence). CDR3 sequence: CASSTGQTNTEAFF. CDR3 nucleotide sequence: TGTGCCAGTAGTACGGGACAGACCAACACTGAAGCTTTCTTT.

The rearrangement uses TRBV18 and TRBJ1-1; D is uncertain. The CDR3 runs to 14 residues. The V gene lost 6 bases and the J gene lost 1 base, with 12 bases spanning the gap. Per the germline V gene, CDR1 is KGHSH and CDR2 is LQKENI. CDR3 amino acids: CASSELPGNTEAFF. Here the CDR3 DNA reads TGTGCCAGCTCCGAACTCCCTGGGAACACTGAAGCTTTCTTT. The full variable domain, rest sourced from reference TRBV18 and TRBJ1-1, is NAGVMQNPRHLVRRRGQEARLRCSPMKGHSHVYWYRQLPEEGLKFMVYLQKENIIDESGMPKERFSAEFPKEGPSILRIQQVVRGDSAAYFCASSELPGNTEAFFGQGTRLTVV.